This passage covers 22 T cell receptor beta chains from one sample sequenced in a study of blood T cell repertoires in COVID-19. Measured with immunoSEQ multiplex PCR; TCRdb has only the in-frame clones, and not every one. Found here are over 200,000 clones, over 70% of them singletons; the top ten hold 5.7%. The sequencing sample was made of peripheral blood. The receptors shown here come from a man at least 80 years old with acute or convalescent COVID-19.

The chain combines TRBV28 with TRBJ1-2, with a weak D call TRBD1 (6 bases). The germline V and J ends were trimmed by 3 bases and 2 bases, with 13 bases remaining between them. This CDR3 comprises 15 residues. Germline assignment: CDR1 MDHEN and CDR2 SYDVKM. The CDR3 region is CASSFATGKNYGYTF. The CDR3 bases are TGTGCCAGCAGTTTCGCGACAGGAAAAAACTATGGCTACACCTTC.

The table lists this clone with a count of one. The gene calls are TRBV29-1 and TRBJ2-3, with D hard to call. The germline V gene has CDR1 SQVTM and CDR2 ANQGSEA. V was pared by 6 bases and J by 1 base, with 11 bases between. The CDR3 loop spans 13 amino acids. CDR3 sequence reads: CSVLPSGTDTQYF. In nucleotides, the CDR3 is TGCAGCGTCCTACCCTCTGGCACAGATACGCAGTATTTT.

The chain links TRBV6-5 to TRBJ2-7; 8 nucleotides agree with TRBD2. The V gene's germline CDR1 is MNHEY and CDR2 SVGAGI. The ends lost 2 bases at V and 7 bases at J; junction bases unmatched: 10. CDR3 size: 15 residues. CDR3 in amino acids: CASSYGGGGRREQYF. The CDR3 DNA sequence: TGTGCCAGCAGTTACGGAGGTGGCGGGAGGAGAGAGCAGTACTTC.

This rearrangement joins TRBV6-5 to TRBJ2-2, with D possibly matching TRBD2 (5 bases). Germline loops: CDR1 MNHEY, CDR2 SVGAGI. Trimming took off 7 bases at V and 8 bases at J, with 11 bases between the two ends. This CDR3 has 12 residues. The CDR3 DNA reads as TGTGCCAGCACGTCGACTACGGGGGAGCTGTTTTTT. Its protein is CASTSTTGELFF.

Written as DNA, the CDR3 is TGCGCCAGCAGCCCCCAAGTAGCGGGAAAGTCCGGGGAGCTGTTTTTT. Translation: CASSPQVAGKSGELFF. The chain recombines TRBV5-1 with TRBJ2-2, with 8 bases fitting TRBD2. The CDR3 totals 16 residues. The germline gives CDR1 SGHRS, CDR2 YFSETQ. V lost 4 bases, J lost 6 bases, and 11 bases stayed unmatched. Drawing the rest from reference TRBV5-1 and TRBJ2-2, the complete variable domain is KAGVTQTPRYLIKTRGQQVTLSCSPISGHRSVSWYQQTPGQGLQFLFEYFSETQRNKGNFPGRFSGRQFSNSRSEMNVSTLELGDSALYLCASSPQVAGKSGELFFGEGSRLTVL.

This clone has a single count. V and J are TRBV7-8 and TRBJ1-1, with TRBD1 matching over 10 bases. The CDR3 totals 15 residues. The germline V gene has CDR1 SGHVS and CDR2 FQNEAQ. After removal of 5 bases from V and 3 bases from J, the junction contained 6 bases not matched to a gene. The CDR3 DNA is TGTGCCAGCAGCCTGGCGGGACAGGGGCACACTGAAGCTTTCTTT. This sequence encodes CASSLAGQGHTEAFF.

The chain uses TRBV6-5 and TRBJ1-2; TRBD1 might be the D (5 bases). Trimming pared 2 bases from V and 8 bases from J, leaving 15 bases between. The CDR3 contains 14 residues. Germline V gene sequence: CDR1 MNHEY, CDR2 SVGAGI. Here the CDR3 DNA reads TGTGCCAGCAGTTACGTCGGGGGGAAAGGAGGCTACACCTTC. This encodes CASSYVGGKGGYTF.

The chain couples TRBV5-1 to TRBJ2-5; 9 nucleotides align to TRBD2. CDR1 and CDR2 (germline): SGHRS, YFSETQ. V was clipped by 0 bases and J by 2 bases; unmatched bases: 2. The CDR3 extends over 15 amino acids. The CDR3 loop reads CASSLGTSEQETQYF. The CDR3, as DNA: TGCGCCAGCAGCTTGGGGACTAGCGAACAAGAGACCCAGTACTTC.

This chain uses TRBV11-2 with TRBJ2-5; 7 nucleotides match TRBD2. Germline assignment: CDR1 SGHAT and CDR2 FQNNGV. The V and J ends lost 0 bases and 2 bases, in that order; junction bases with no gene match: 6. CDR3 length: 16 residues. This CDR3 is CASSLEGGSLQETQYF. The CDR3 DNA sequence: TGTGCCAGCAGCTTAGAGGGCGGGAGCTTACAAGAGACCCAGTACTTC.

CDR3 DNA sequence: TGTGCCAGCAGCCCAAGGCGGGGGGCCCTAGGGACCCAGTACTTC. Protein sequence: CASSPRRGALGTQYF. This sequence joins TRBV14 and TRBJ2-5, with TRBD2 matching over 8 bases. V lost 4 bases, J lost 7 bases, and 11 bases stayed unmatched. Germline V CDR1 and CDR2: SGHDN, FVKESK. This CDR3 has 15 residues.

This sequence joins TRBV9 and TRBJ1-6, with 8 bases matching TRBD1. The CDR3 consists of 18 residues. With V trimmed by 4 bases and J by 7 bases, 16 bases remained unmatched. The germline gives CDR1 SGDLS, CDR2 YYNGEE. CDR3 DNA sequence: TGTGCCAGCAGCCCTAGAGGGGAGACAGGGGTTATCAATTCACCCCTCCACTTT. Protein: CASSPRGETGVINSPLHF. Full variable domain (remainder filled in from reference TRBV9 and TRBJ1-6): DSGVTQTPKHLITATGQRVTLRCSPRSGDLSVYWYQQSLDQGLQFLIQYYNGEERAKGNILERFSAQQFPDLHSELNLSSLELGDSALYFCASSPRGETGVINSPLHFGNGTRLTVT.

The rearrangement uses TRBV10-3 and TRBJ2-3; 9 nucleotides agree with TRBD2. Germline V gene sequence: CDR1 ENHRY, CDR2 SYGVKD. The CDR3 loop spans 15 amino acids. V was pared by 5 bases and J by 4 bases, with 7 bases of the junction left unmatched. The CDR3 region is CAISPASGASDTQYF. As DNA, the CDR3 is TGTGCCATCAGTCCGGCTAGCGGGGCCTCAGATACGCAGTATTTT.

The genes are TRBV6-5 and TRBJ1-4, with 8 bases matching TRBD1. The junction had 7 bases not matched to a gene; V was cut back by 7 bases and J by 3 bases. Germline V gene sequence: CDR1 MNHEY, CDR2 SVGAGI. This CDR3 comprises 15 residues. The DNA of the CDR3 is TGTGCCAGCAACAGATTGACAGGGGCTAATGAAAAACTGTTTTTT. This encodes CASNRLTGANEKLFF.

The chain links TRBV3-1 (or the pseudogene TRBV3-2) to TRBJ2-3, with 9 bases that match TRBD2. The CDR3 loop spans 18 amino acids. Germline lookup yields CDR1 LGHDT and CDR2 YNNKEL (reference sequence). With V trimmed by 1 base and J by 7 bases, 15 bases remained unmatched. The CDR3 sequence: CASSQVSGGVAGAYTQYF. The DNA for the CDR3 is TGTGCCAGCAGCCAAGTGTCCGGGGGGGTAGCGGGAGCGTATACGCAGTATTTT.

This clone was recorded once. The CDR3 reads CASSLSGVRADTQYF. CDR3 nucleotides: TGTGCCAGCAGCCTTAGCGGGGTGAGGGCAGATACGCAGTATTTT. The rearrangement joins TRBV9 to TRBJ2-3, with TRBD2 identical over 8 bases. J lost 4 bases, V lost 4 bases, and 8 bases had no gene match. CDR1 and CDR2 (germline): SGDLS, YYNGEE. The CDR3 sequence is 15 residues long.

This chain links TRBV5-1 with TRBJ2-2; 8 bases are shared with TRBD2. Germline CDR1 is SGHRS and CDR2 is YFSETQ. The J segment lost 1 base and the V segment lost 3 bases, leaving 2 bases of the junction unmatched. This CDR3 comprises 15 residues. In DNA form, the CDR3 reads TGCGCCAGCAGCTCGACTAGCGTGAACACCGGGGAGCTGTTTTTT. This sequence encodes CASSSTSVNTGELFF.

The gene calls are TRBV5-1 and TRBJ1-2; 9 positions agree with TRBD1. The CDR3 extends over 13 amino acids. Germline loops: CDR1 SGHRS, CDR2 YFSETQ. Losses at the gene ends were 4 bases for V and 8 bases for J; bases not matched to a gene: 6. The CDR3 DNA reads as TGCGCCAGCAGCCACGGACAGGGGAGCGGCTACACCTTC. The encoded protein is CASSHGQGSGYTF.

The V gene is TRBV4-1, the J gene TRBJ2-1; 11 bases are shared with TRBD2. J gave up 3 bases and V 4 bases, and 5 bases lay outside the gene matches. Germline lookup yields CDR1 MGHRA and CDR2 YSYEKL. This CDR3 has 16 amino acids. This chain's CDR3 is CASSPTLAGGYNEQFF. CDR3 nucleotides: TGCGCCAGCAGCCCGACTCTAGCGGGGGGCTACAATGAGCAGTTCTTC.

This clone occurred once. This chain uses TRBV28 with TRBJ2-7; 7 nucleotides match TRBD1. CDR3 length: 16 amino acids. CDR1 and CDR2 (germline): MDHEN, SYDVKM. V was clipped by 8 bases and J by 7 bases; unmatched bases: 20. The CDR3 region has the DNA TGTGCCAGCGGCAAAAGGGGGCAGGCCCTATTTCGAGAGCAGTACTTC. Protein: CASGKRGQALFREQYF.

The chain employs TRBV27 and TRBJ2-1; no definite D call. V lost 5 bases to trimming and J lost 5 bases, with 13 bases between them. The CDR3 contains 14 residues. The germline V gene encodes CDR1 MNHEY and CDR2 SMNVEV (reference sequence). The CDR3 spells CASSPPGWNNEQFF. CDR3 coding DNA: TGTGCCAGCAGTCCCCCGGGTTGGAACAATGAGCAGTTCTTC.

V usage is TRBV6-4 and J usage is TRBJ2-1, with D maybe TRBD2 (7 bases). CDR1 MRHNA and CDR2 SNTAGT come from the germline V gene. Between the trimmed V and J ends, which lost 3 bases and 4 bases, there was a span of 13 bases. The CDR3 runs to 15 residues. The CDR3 region has the DNA TGTGCCAGCAGTGAAGGGGGAGGGCCGTACAATGAGCAGTTCTTC. Encoded protein: CASSEGGGPYNEQFF.

The chain carries TRBV30 and TRBJ1-1; 12 positions match TRBD1. The trim removed 5 bases at V and 1 base at J, leaving 8 bases unmatched. Germline-derived CDR1 and CDR2 are GTSNPN and SVGIG (reference sequence). There are 16 residues in the CDR3. This CDR3 is CAWGDRGRGRNTEAFF. The CDR3 DNA reads TGTGCCTGGGGGGACAGGGGGCGAGGAAGGAACACTGAAGCTTTCTTT.